This T cell receptor (beta chain) is drawn from a study of blood T cells in healthy people across ages. This clonotype was detected only a few times. Its antigen is unidentified. Germline V gives CDR1 GTSNPN, CDR2 SVGIG (reference sequence). This CDR3 has 12 residues. The V end lost 8 bases, the J end lost 7 bases, and 14 bases lay between the germline ends. Extractions gave at least 5.5 micrograms of total RNA per sample. Study-wide results and limits: It was found that TCR beta diversity correlated strongly with the percentage of naive T cells.

Together with a sample-barcoded 5' primer, a J-beta primer mix was included in a second PCR lasting roughly 6 to 12 cycles. Every sample returned 2.5 million or more CDR3-containing paired-end reads. TCRdb reprocessed the 5' RACE reads with MiXCR, giving one entry per CDR3 protein. The profile shows 710,000 or so distinct CDR3 sequences, approximately 31% of them singletons. Source material: blood. V usage is TRBV30 and J usage is TRBJ2-2, with D unclear. The sequence was obtained from a woman at least 80 years old in good health. CDR3 amino acids: CAGRRYGGELFF. In nucleotides, the CDR3 is TGTGCCGGCCGAAGATATGGCGGGGAGCTGTTTTTT.